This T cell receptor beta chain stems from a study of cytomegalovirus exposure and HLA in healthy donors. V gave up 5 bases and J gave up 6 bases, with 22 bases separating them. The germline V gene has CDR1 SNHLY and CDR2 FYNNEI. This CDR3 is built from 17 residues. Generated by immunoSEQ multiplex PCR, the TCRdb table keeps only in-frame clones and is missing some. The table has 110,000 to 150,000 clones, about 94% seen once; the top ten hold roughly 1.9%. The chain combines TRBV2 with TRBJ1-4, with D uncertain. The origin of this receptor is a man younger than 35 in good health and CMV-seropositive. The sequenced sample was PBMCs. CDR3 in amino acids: CASSKQPAGPGDEKLFF. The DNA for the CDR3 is TGTGCCAGCAGTAAACAACCTGCCGGACCCGGGGATGAAAAACTGTTTTTT.